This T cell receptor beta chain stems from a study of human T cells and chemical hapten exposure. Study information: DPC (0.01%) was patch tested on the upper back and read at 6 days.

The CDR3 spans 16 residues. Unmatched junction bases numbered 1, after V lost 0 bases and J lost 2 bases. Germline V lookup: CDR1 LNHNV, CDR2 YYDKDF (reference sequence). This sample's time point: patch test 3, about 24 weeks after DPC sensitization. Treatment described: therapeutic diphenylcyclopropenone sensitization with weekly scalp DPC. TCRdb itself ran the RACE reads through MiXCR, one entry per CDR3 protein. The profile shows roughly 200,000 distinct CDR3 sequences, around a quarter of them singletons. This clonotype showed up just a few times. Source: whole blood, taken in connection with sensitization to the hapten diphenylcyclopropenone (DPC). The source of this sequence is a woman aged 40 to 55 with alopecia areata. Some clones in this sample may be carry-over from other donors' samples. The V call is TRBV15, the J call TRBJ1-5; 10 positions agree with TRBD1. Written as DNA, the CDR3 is TGTGCCACCAGCAGAGATGGGACAGGGGGCAATCAGCCCCAGCATTTT. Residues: CATSRDGTGGNQPQHF.